These 31 T cell receptor beta chains came from one sample sequenced in a study of cytomegalovirus exposure and HLA in healthy donors. Data came from immunoSEQ multiplex PCR; TCRdb stores just in-frame clones and leaves some out. The sample yields about 180,000 clones, around nine tenths seen once. The sequenced material came from PBMCs. The receptors come from a woman in her twenties or thirties in good health and CMV-seronegative.

This clone has only a few counts. The J gene is TRBJ1-6, the V gene TRBV19, with D perhaps matching TRBD1 (5 bases). The V end lost 6 bases, the J end lost 0 bases, and 9 bases lay between the germline ends. The length of the CDR3 is 15 residues. Germline V lookup: CDR1 LNHDA, CDR2 SQIVND (reference sequence). CDR3 amino acids: CASSLDSSYNSPLHF. CDR3 nucleotide sequence: TGTGCCAGTAGCCTAGACAGCTCCTATAATTCACCCCTCCACTTT.

The V and J genes are TRBV30 and TRBJ1-1, with D possibly matching TRBD1 (6 bases). Looked up from germline, CDR1 is GTSNPN and CDR2 is SVGIG (reference sequence). The CDR3 contains 14 residues. Trimming removed 0 bases at V and 1 base at J, with 9 bases between. The CDR3 DNA follows: TGTGCCTGGAGTGTAGGCAGGGGGAACACTGAAGCTTTCTTT. It encodes CAWSVGRGNTEAFF.

The V and J genes are TRBV19 and TRBJ1-2; maybe TRBD1 (6 bases). This CDR3 spans 14 amino acids. In germline, CDR1 is LNHDA, CDR2 SQIVND (reference sequence). V was clipped by 7 bases and J by 4 bases, with 16 bases between them. Written as DNA, the CDR3 is TGTGCCAGTACTGACAGGCCACCCTCCTATGGCTACACCTTC. It encodes CASTDRPPSYGYTF.

This clone has only one observation. This sequence joins TRBV15 and TRBJ1-1; 10 nucleotides line up with TRBD1. J lost 5 bases, V lost 3 bases, and 9 bases had no gene match. Germline lookup yields CDR1 LNHNV and CDR2 YYDKDF (reference sequence). This CDR3 is 16 amino acids long. CDR3 in amino acids: CATSRDWTGGRTEAFF. CDR3 nucleotides: TGTGCCACCAGCAGGGACTGGACAGGGGGAAGGACTGAAGCTTTCTTT.

On this clone: Germline and junction disagree at one end, which may indicate a read error. The CDR3 sequence: CASRTTPGNAGELFF. CDR3 coding DNA: TGTGCCAGCAGAACTACTCCCGGGAACGCCGGGGAGCTGTTTTTT. The chain uses TRBV5-6 and TRBJ2-2; D perhaps matches TRBD2 (5 bases). Germline V gives CDR1 SGHDT, CDR2 YYEEEE. The CDR3 consists of 15 residues.

V gene TRBV10-3 combines with J gene TRBJ1-1, with 7 bases aligning to TRBD1. Germline V gene data show CDR1 as ENHRY and CDR2 as SYGVKD. There are 13 residues in the CDR3. The V gene end was trimmed by 3 bases and the J gene end by 11 bases; junction bases not matched to a gene: 9. CDR3 sequence: CAISDTEGARAFF. In DNA form, the CDR3 reads TGTGCCATCAGTGACACGGAGGGGGCGCGGGCTTTCTTT.

The CDR3 region has the DNA TGTGCCAGCAGCGTAGTATCGTGGAGCTCCTACAATGAGCAGTTCTTC. Translating it yields CASSVVSWSSYNEQFF. The rearrangement uses TRBV9 and TRBJ2-1, with no clear D. The CDR3 has 16 amino acids. CDR1 is SGDLS and CDR2 is YYNGEE in the germline V gene. Deletions cut 0 bases from V and 0 bases from J, with 10 bases between.

The chain joins TRBV7-2 to TRBJ2-6; D may be TRBD1 (5 bases). The V end was cut by 5 bases, the J end by 0 bases, with 11 bases between. From germline, CDR1 is SGHTA and CDR2 FQGNSA. This CDR3 has 16 residues. CDR3 in amino acids: CASSPQGSSGANVLTF. CDR3 bases: TGTGCCAGCAGCCCCCAGGGCAGCTCTGGGGCCAACGTCCTGACTTTC.

CDR3 nucleotides: TGCGCCAGCAGCTTGGAAATGACAGGGGGAAATTCACCCCTCCACTTT. Translating gives CASSLEMTGGNSPLHF. This chain links TRBV5-1 with TRBJ1-6, with 9 bases fitting TRBD1. Germline V gene sequence: CDR1 SGHRS, CDR2 YFSETQ. Trimming cost V 0 bases and J 7 bases; bases outside gene matches: 5. The CDR3 has 16 residues.

The gene calls are TRBV27 and TRBJ2-7; 9 bases are shared with TRBD1. The germline CDR1 and CDR2 sequences are MNHEY and SMNVEV (reference sequence). The ends lost 1 base at V and 2 bases at J; junction bases unmatched: 3. The CDR3 runs to 15 residues. The CDR3 DNA is TGTGCCAGCAGTTTATGGGGACAGGGCACCTACGAGCAGTACTTC. Protein product: CASSLWGQGTYEQYF.

The V gene is TRBV6-6, the J gene TRBJ2-7, with 7 bases that match TRBD2. This CDR3 is built from 14 residues. Germline CDR1 and CDR2: MNHNY and SVGAGI (reference sequence). The J segment lost 1 base and the V segment lost 8 bases, leaving 8 bases of the junction unmatched. The CDR3 region is CASLGGGLSYEQYF. CDR3 DNA sequence: TGTGCCAGCCTTGGGGGGGGACTATCCTACGAGCAGTACTTC.

This clone came up a few times. The chain carries TRBV7-2 and TRBJ2-7, with a tentative D call TRBD1 (6 bases). Per germline, CDR1 SGHTA and CDR2 FQGNSA. CDR3 size: 15 residues. V shed 3 bases and J shed 3 bases, with 15 bases lying between them. CDR3 loop: CASSFPGRTDYEQYF. The CDR3 nucleotides read TGTGCCAGCAGCTTTCCGGGACGGACAGACTACGAGCAGTACTTC.

This chain's CDR3 is CASSLGQGLQETQYF. CDR3 coding DNA: TGTGCCAGCAGCTTAGGGCAGGGCCTACAAGAGACCCAGTACTTC. This chain joins TRBV7-9 and TRBJ2-5; maybe TRBD1 (5 bases). The germline V gene encodes CDR1 SEHNR and CDR2 FQNEAQ (reference sequence). The CDR3 has 15 residues. Between the trimmed V and J ends, which lost 1 base and 2 bases, there was a span of 11 bases.

This chain joins TRBV6-5 and TRBJ2-1; possibly TRBD1 for D (6 bases). V was pared by 8 bases and J by 7 bases, with 9 bases between. The CDR3 has 11 residues. Germline V gene data show CDR1 as MNHEY and CDR2 as SVGAGI. CDR3 in DNA: TGTGCCAGCGGACAGTGGAATGAGCAGTTCTTC. Protein sequence: CASGQWNEQFF.

V usage is TRBV5-1 and J usage is TRBJ2-7, with TRBD2 as a possible D gene (5 bases). The CDR3 loop spans 13 amino acids. With 0 bases removed from V and 3 bases from J, the gap between germline ends came to 7 bases. Germline V gene lookup returns CDR1 SGHRS and CDR2 YFSETQ. DNA of the CDR3: TGCGCCAGCAGCTTGGTAGAGGGCTACGAGCAGTACTTC. Translated, it gives CASSLVEGYEQYF.

V and J are TRBV6-1 and TRBJ2-3; 7 bases match TRBD2. CDR3 length equals 14 residues. Germline loops: CDR1 MNHNS, CDR2 SASEGT. V lost 7 bases to trimming and J lost 2 bases; unmatched junction nucleotides: 6. CDR3: CASMRLASTDTQYF. DNA of the CDR3: TGTGCCAGCATGCGACTAGCTTCCACAGATACGCAGTATTTT.

V gene TRBV6-1 combines with J gene TRBJ2-1; TRBD2 might be the D (5 bases). Germline V CDR1 and CDR2: MNHNS, SASEGT. The CDR3 extends over 14 amino acids. The V gene lost 2 bases and the J gene lost 9 bases, with 14 bases spanning the gap. CDR3 sequence (DNA): TGTGCCAGCAGTGAACTTCGGAGCGCGGGTGAGCAGTTCTTC. Translation: CASSELRSAGEQFF.

This clone was observed once. The V gene is TRBV13, the J gene TRBJ1-6; D gene uncertain. Germline V gene sequence: CDR1 PRHDT, CDR2 FYEKMQ (reference sequence). CDR3 length: 16 amino acids. The ends were cut back, 4 bases at V and 4 bases at J, with 14 bases in the middle. The DNA of the CDR3 is TGTGCCAGCAGCTCACAGCCTAACCCTTATAATTCACCCCTCCACTTT. Translated, it gives CASSSQPNPYNSPLHF.

This clone was observed a few times. This rearrangement joins TRBV6-6 to TRBJ1-4; 7 bases line up with TRBD1. The CDR3 is 16 amino acids. V lost 8 bases, J lost 4 bases, and 13 bases stayed unmatched. The germline gives CDR1 MNHNY, CDR2 SVGAGI (reference sequence). CDR3 in DNA: TGTGCCAGCCGGGGCCTTGACAGGGTCGGTAATGAAAAACTGTTTTTT. Residues: CASRGLDRVGNEKLFF.

The gene calls are TRBV7-2 and TRBJ1-5; D uncertain. Trimming took off 5 bases at V and 3 bases at J, with 11 bases between the two ends. Germline V gene lookup returns CDR1 SGHTA and CDR2 FQGNSA. This CDR3 region has 14 residues. The chain's CDR3 is CASSLGVVNQPQHF. As DNA, the CDR3 is TGTGCCAGCAGCCTCGGGGTAGTCAATCAGCCCCAGCATTTT.

V usage is TRBV2 and J usage is TRBJ1-4; TRBD1 might be the D (6 bases). CDR1 is SNHLY and CDR2 is FYNNEI in the germline V gene. This CDR3 is built from 15 residues. The germline V and J ends were trimmed by 6 bases and 8 bases, with 19 bases remaining between them. In DNA, the CDR3 is TGTGCCAGCAGACTCAGTGGGGGGGGCGTGGAAAAACTGTTTTTT. Its translation: CASRLSGGGVEKLFF.

The chain is built from TRBV2 and TRBJ1-1, with TRBD1 matching over 10 bases. The length of the CDR3 is 16 residues. Losses at the gene ends were 0 bases for V and 5 bases for J; bases not matched to a gene: 6. In germline, CDR1 is SNHLY, CDR2 FYNNEI. CDR3 protein: CASSEARTGGDTEAFF. The DNA of the CDR3 is TGTGCCAGCAGTGAAGCGCGGACAGGGGGAGATACTGAAGCTTTCTTT.

The chain carries TRBV5-1 and TRBJ2-5; D gene unclear. V shed 1 base and J shed 5 bases, with 12 bases lying between them. Germline V CDR1 and CDR2: SGHRS, YFSETQ. CDR3 length: 14 residues. The CDR3: CASSLLPSRETQYF. In nucleotides, the CDR3 is TGCGCCAGCAGCTTGTTACCTAGTAGGGAGACCCAGTACTTC. Full variable domain (outside the CDR3, taken from reference TRBV5-1 and TRBJ2-5): KAGVTQTPRYLIKTRGQQVTLSCSPISGHRSVSWYQQTPGQGLQFLFEYFSETQRNKGNFPGRFSGRQFSNSRSEMNVSTLELGDSALYLCASSLLPSRETQYFGPGTRLLVL.

The chain recombines TRBV7-9 with TRBJ2-4, with a tentative D call TRBD2 (5 bases). Trimming removed 5 bases from V and 9 bases from J, with 11 bases in between. The CDR3 contains 12 residues. Germline V CDR1 and CDR2: SEHNR, FQNEAQ (reference sequence). The CDR3 spells CASSGRGAIQYF. As DNA, the CDR3 is TGTGCCAGCAGCGGACGGGGAGCCATTCAGTACTTC.

The sample holds one count of this clone. The chain couples TRBV5-1 to TRBJ1-1; TRBD1 agrees at 9 bases. This CDR3 comprises 17 residues. V was clipped by 4 bases and J by 5 bases; unmatched bases: 15. Germline CDR1 reads SGHRS; CDR2 reads YFSETQ. DNA for the CDR3: TGCGCCAGCAGCCCGAGCGGGACAGGGCTTGTTTGGACTGAAGCTTTCTTT. Translating gives CASSPSGTGLVWTEAFF.

The J gene is TRBJ1-6, the V gene TRBV14; 7 bases align to TRBD1. Germline V gene sequence: CDR1 SGHDN, CDR2 FVKESK. The CDR3 runs to 16 residues. V lost 4 bases, J lost 9 bases, and 12 bases stayed unmatched. CDR3 nucleotides: TGTGCCAGCAGCCTAAGAAGAGACAGGGAGACTTCACCCCTCCACTTT. Amino acids: CASSLRRDRETSPLHF.

J is TRBJ1-2 and V is TRBV11-2, with 8 bases that match TRBD1. This CDR3 is built from 14 residues. Germline CDR1 and CDR2: SGHAT and FQNNGV. With V trimmed by 5 bases and J by 4 bases, 6 bases remained unmatched. The CDR3: CASSPRTGIYGYTF. DNA for the CDR3: TGTGCCAGCAGCCCTCGGACAGGGATCTATGGCTACACCTTC.

The CDR3 spells CASSLSGGTLYGYTF. CDR3 nucleotide sequence: TGTGCCAGCAGTTTATCGGGGGGGACCCTCTATGGCTACACCTTC. V usage is TRBV27 and J usage is TRBJ1-2, with D tentatively TRBD1 (5 bases). V was shortened by 0 bases and J by 4 bases, with 12 bases between the two germline ends. The germline V gene has CDR1 MNHEY and CDR2 SMNVEV (reference sequence). The CDR3 runs 15 residues.

DNA of the CDR3: TGTGCTAGTGGTTTTAGGCCGGCACCCGGAGTGAACACTGAAGCTTTCTTT. Residues: CASGFRPAPGVNTEAFF. The chain joins TRBV12-5 to TRBJ1-1; no definite D call. The CDR3 covers 17 residues. The germline V gene has CDR1 LGHNT and CDR2 FRNRAP. Deletions cut 3 bases from V and 0 bases from J, with 17 bases between.

Details on this clone: Germline is not matched at one junction end, which may reflect a read error. This chain joins TRBV7-7 and TRBJ2-7, with 11 bases aligning to TRBD2. This CDR3 has 16 amino acids. Germline-derived CDR1 and CDR2 are SSHAT and FNYEAQ (reference sequence). The CDR3 DNA is TGTGCTAGCAGCTTAGCGGGGGGGACGAGGCCCTACGAGCAGTACTTC. Encoded protein: CASSLAGGTRPYEQYF.

V is TRBV10-3 and J is TRBJ2-7; 10 positions match TRBD1. Trimming cost V 11 bases and J 4 bases; bases outside gene matches: 11. CDR1 and CDR2 (germline): ENHRY, SYGVKD. There are 14 residues in the CDR3. DNA for the CDR3: TGTGCCGCGAGAGGGACAGGGGATGGGTACGAGCAGTACTTC. Residues: CAARGTGDGYEQYF.